The 17 T cell receptor beta chains in this list originate from one sample, sequenced in a study of read filtering for tumor transcriptome and immune sequencing. The library was built from about 400 ng RNA with molecular barcoded adaptors for alpha/delta and beta/gamma chains. TCRdb independently ran MiXCR on the reads; one entry per CDR3 protein. Of about 57,000 distinct CDR3 sequences listed, 20% to 25% were seen once; the top ten hold about 18%. Sequencing was carried out using a population of CD138-negative cells sorted from bone marrow. These TCRs come from a donor aged 40 or older with multiple myeloma.

This clonotype occurred a few times. This sequence joins TRBV19 and TRBJ1-5; possibly TRBD1 for D (5 bases). The CDR3 loop spans 15 amino acids. Germline V CDR1 and CDR2: LNHDA, SQIVND (reference sequence). Trimming shortened V by 5 bases and J by 7 bases, and 18 bases separated the two germline ends. CDR3 DNA: TGTGCCAGTAGTTCACCGAGGGGATCTTCCCAGCCCCAGCATTTT. Amino acid sequence: CASSSPRGSSQPQHF.

This clonotype has at least ten counts. The chain uses TRBV20-1 and TRBJ2-5, with D perhaps matching TRBD2 (6 bases). Trimming stripped 6 bases from V and 2 bases from J, with 16 bases between. This CDR3 has 14 residues. Per the germline V gene, CDR1 is DFQATT and CDR2 is SNEGSKA (reference sequence). CDR3: CSAGGAARQETQYF. In DNA form, the CDR3 reads TGCAGTGCCGGGGGTGCGGCAAGACAAGAGACCCAGTACTTC.

This clonotype was recorded at least ten times. The V and J genes are TRBV29-1 and TRBJ1-6; no clear D. V was clipped by 4 bases and J by 8 bases, with 12 bases between them. Germline CDR1 SQVTM, CDR2 ANQGSEA. There are 13 residues in the CDR3. The CDR3 DNA follows: TGCAGCGTTGCGTCGGGGTACGATTCACCCCTCCACTTT. Residues: CSVASGYDSPLHF.

This clonotype was picked up many times. The chain couples TRBV7-3 to TRBJ1-5; maybe TRBD1 (6 bases). Trimming removed 5 bases from V and 6 bases from J, with 14 bases in between. Germline values: CDR1 SGHTA, CDR2 FQGTGA. The CDR3 is 14 residues long. CDR3 loop: CASSPTGGSQPQHF. The CDR3, as DNA: TGTGCCAGCAGCCCAACGGGGGGCAGTCAGCCCCAGCATTTT. The full variable domain, in which reference TRBV7-3 and TRBJ1-5 provide the parts outside the CDR3, is GAGVSQTPSNKVTEKGKYVELRCDPISGHTALYWYRQSLGQGPEFLIYFQGTGAADDSGLPNDRFFAVRPEGSVSTLKIQRTERGDSAVYLCASSPTGGSQPQHFGDGTRLSIL.

On this clonotype: This may be a read error, as it is one base from a much larger clone. V gene TRBV6-5 combines with J gene TRBJ1-4, with 8 bases lining up with TRBD1. The CDR3 runs to 14 residues. Germline V gene sequence: CDR1 MNHEY, CDR2 SVGAGI. V shed 8 bases, J shed 8 bases, and the junction held 10 bases outside the gene matches. CDR3 coding DNA: TGTGCCAGCGGCTCGGGACAGGAGAAGGAAAAACTGTTTTTT. Translating gives CASGSGQEKEKLFF.

Remarks on this clonotype: Germline and junction disagree at one end, which may indicate a read error. The genes are TRBV4-1 and TRBJ1-2; D ambiguous. This CDR3 spans 15 amino acids. CDR1 MGHRA and CDR2 YSYEKL come from the germline V gene. CDR3 DNA: TGCGCTAGCAGCGAAGCGAAGGTTGGTGGCTATGGCTACACCTTC. Protein product: CASSEAKVGGYGYTF.

A word on this clonotype: A much larger clonotype is one base distant, so this may be a read error. V gene TRBV5-1 combines with J gene TRBJ2-6; D is unresolved. The CDR3 contains 14 residues. V dropped 2 bases and J dropped 2 bases, with 5 bases sitting between them. Germline CDR1 reads SGHRS; CDR2 reads YFSETQ. The CDR3 DNA follows: TGCGCCAGCAGCTTTAGGGCTGGGGCCAACGTCCTGACTTTC. Amino acid sequence: CASSFRAGANVLTF.

This clonotype occurred many times. This CDR3 reads CASADSYNSPLHF. DNA of the CDR3: TGTGCCAGCGCCGACAGTTATAATTCACCCCTCCACTTT. The chain uses TRBV28 and TRBJ1-6, with D tentatively TRBD1 (5 bases). Between the trimmed V and J ends, which lost 8 bases and 4 bases, there was a span of 9 bases. This CDR3 is 13 amino acids long. Germline CDR1 is MDHEN and CDR2 is SYDVKM.

Notes on this clonotype: This could be a read error, since a much larger clone is one nucleotide away. The chain links TRBV10-3 to TRBJ2-2; no firm D call. V was cut by 11 bases and J by 7 bases, with 17 bases left in between. The germline gives CDR1 ENHRY, CDR2 SYGVKD. The CDR3 totals 13 residues. Here the CDR3 reads CADLGCQNGELFF. The CDR3 DNA follows: TGTGCCGATTTGGGGTGTCAGAACGGGGAGCTGTTTTTT.

This clonotype has a count of ten or more. The CDR3 DNA sequence: TGCAGCGTTGAAATCCAGGTGGTAGATACGCAGTATTTT. It codes for CSVEIQVVDTQYF. The gene calls are TRBV29-1 and TRBJ2-3; D call uncertain. Germline CDR1 is SQVTM and CDR2 is ANQGSEA. CDR3 length: 13 amino acids. Trimming pared 2 bases from V and 5 bases from J, leaving 11 bases between.

The table lists this clonotype with many counts. The chain combines TRBV28 with TRBJ1-2; D is undetermined. The CDR3 runs to 16 residues. The ends were cut back, 6 bases at V and 6 bases at J, with 23 bases in the middle. The germline gives CDR1 MDHEN, CDR2 SYDVKM. CDR3 loop: CASRAELDGRSHGYTF. The CDR3 nucleotides are TGTGCCAGCAGAGCGGAACTGGATGGCAGGTCGCATGGCTACACCTTC.

Of note for this clonotype: Its ends do not fully match the called genes, so a read error is possible. The rearrangement joins TRBV29-1 to TRBJ1-1, with D uncertain. This CDR3 spans 12 amino acids. CDR1 is SQVTM and CDR2 is ANQGSEA in the germline V gene. The CDR3 nucleotides are TGCAGCGTCCGAAAGGGCACGGCTGAAGCTTCCTTT. Protein: CSVRKGTAEASF.

This clonotype showed up just a few times. J is TRBJ2-1 and V is TRBV5-1; weak D call: TRBD1 (6 bases). The CDR3 spans 17 residues. V lost 0 bases, J lost 1 base, and 14 bases lay in between. Germline-derived CDR1 and CDR2 are SGHRS and YFSETQ. The DNA of the CDR3 is TGCGCCAGCAGCTTGGCCCTCAGGGGACATTCCTACAATGAGCAGTTCTTC. Residues: CASSLALRGHSYNEQFF.

This clonotype was observed many times. The chain couples TRBV6-1 to TRBJ2-2, with D possibly being TRBD2 (6 bases). Germline lookup yields CDR1 MNHNS and CDR2 SASEGT. This CDR3 is 11 amino acids long. V lost 11 bases and J lost 7, with 11 bases in between. In DNA form, the CDR3 reads TGTGCCGAACGGGAGTTCGGGGAGCTGTTTTTT. Encoded protein: CAEREFGELFF.

On this clonotype itself: A much larger clone lies a single base off, so this may be a read error. The rearrangement links TRBV29-1 to TRBJ2-3; 14 positions match TRBD2. CDR3 length: 14 amino acids. Germline CDR1 is SQVTM and CDR2 is ANQGSEA. Trimming at V came to 8 bases and at J to 5 bases, leaving 6 bases not matched to a gene. DNA of the CDR3: TGCAGCATGACTAGCGGGGGGGCCGTAGATACGCAGTATTTT. Translated: CSMTSGGAVDTQYF.

This clonotype was counted many times. J is TRBJ2-7 and V is TRBV7-6; D remains unclear. V lost 5 bases and J 4 bases, leaving 18 bases between the germline ends. Germline CDR1 SGHVS, CDR2 FNYEAQ. The CDR3 extends over 15 amino acids. The CDR3: CASSRNRPFQYEQYF. In DNA form, the CDR3 reads TGTGCCAGCAGCCGGAACCGGCCGTTTCAATACGAGCAGTACTTC.

This clonotype was seen a handful of times. The chain carries TRBV20-1 and TRBJ2-2, with D possibly being TRBD1 (6 bases). The ends were cut back, 6 bases at V and 2 bases at J, with 16 bases in the middle. CDR3 length equals 15 residues. Germline V gene sequence: CDR1 DFQATT, CDR2 SNEGSKA (reference sequence). The CDR3 nucleotides are TGCAGTGCCCTGGACAGAAAATCAAACACCGGGGAGCTGTTTTTT. Translated, it gives CSALDRKSNTGELFF.